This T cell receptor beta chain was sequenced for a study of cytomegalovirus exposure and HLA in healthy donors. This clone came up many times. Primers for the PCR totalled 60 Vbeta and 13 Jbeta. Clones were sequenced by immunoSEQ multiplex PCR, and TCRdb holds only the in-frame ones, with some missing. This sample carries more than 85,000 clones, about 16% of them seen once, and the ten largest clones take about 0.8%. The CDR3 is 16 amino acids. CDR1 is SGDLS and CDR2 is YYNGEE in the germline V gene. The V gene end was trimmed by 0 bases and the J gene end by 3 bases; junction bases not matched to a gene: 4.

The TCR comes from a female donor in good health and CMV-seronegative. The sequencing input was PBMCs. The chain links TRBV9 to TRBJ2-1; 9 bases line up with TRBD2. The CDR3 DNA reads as TGTGCCAGCAGCGTAGGGGGACTAGCAAGCTACAATGAGCAGTTCTTC. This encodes CASSVGGLASYNEQFF.